This T cell receptor beta chain was recovered during a study of cytomegalovirus exposure and HLA in healthy donors. Study-level results: Per a later analysis, HLA-associated TCR beta chains showed more clonal expansion than other, equally common TCR beta chains.

PCR used 60 Vbeta primers and 13 Jbeta primers. The repertoire was sequenced with immunoSEQ multiplex PCR; TCRdb's copy has only in-frame clones and lacks some. Counted here are approximately 130,000 clones, around 9% occurring once; the ten biggest clones make up over 6.5%. This CDR3 region has 13 residues. Per germline, CDR1 SNHLY and CDR2 FYNNEI. The V gene lost 4 bases and the J gene lost 8 bases, with 11 bases spanning the gap. With regard to this clone: Its antigen is as yet unknown.

This chain connects TRBV2 to TRBJ2-2; D is possibly TRBD1 (5 bases). Sequencing was carried out using PBMCs. This clonotype originated in a woman in her 40s in good health and CMV-seropositive. The CDR3 is CASSGQGLGELFF. Here the CDR3 DNA reads TGTGCCAGCAGTGGGCAGGGTTTGGGGGAGCTGTTTTTT.